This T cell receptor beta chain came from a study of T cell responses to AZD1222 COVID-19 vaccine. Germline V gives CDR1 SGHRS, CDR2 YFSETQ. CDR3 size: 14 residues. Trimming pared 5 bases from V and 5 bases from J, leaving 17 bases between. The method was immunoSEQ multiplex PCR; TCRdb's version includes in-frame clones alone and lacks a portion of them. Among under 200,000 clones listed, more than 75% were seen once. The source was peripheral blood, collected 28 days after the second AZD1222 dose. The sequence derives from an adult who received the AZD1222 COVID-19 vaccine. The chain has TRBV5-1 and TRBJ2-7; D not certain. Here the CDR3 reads CASSPLVQGHEQYF. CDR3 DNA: TGCGCCAGCAGTCCGCTCGTCCAAGGCCACGAGCAGTACTTC.